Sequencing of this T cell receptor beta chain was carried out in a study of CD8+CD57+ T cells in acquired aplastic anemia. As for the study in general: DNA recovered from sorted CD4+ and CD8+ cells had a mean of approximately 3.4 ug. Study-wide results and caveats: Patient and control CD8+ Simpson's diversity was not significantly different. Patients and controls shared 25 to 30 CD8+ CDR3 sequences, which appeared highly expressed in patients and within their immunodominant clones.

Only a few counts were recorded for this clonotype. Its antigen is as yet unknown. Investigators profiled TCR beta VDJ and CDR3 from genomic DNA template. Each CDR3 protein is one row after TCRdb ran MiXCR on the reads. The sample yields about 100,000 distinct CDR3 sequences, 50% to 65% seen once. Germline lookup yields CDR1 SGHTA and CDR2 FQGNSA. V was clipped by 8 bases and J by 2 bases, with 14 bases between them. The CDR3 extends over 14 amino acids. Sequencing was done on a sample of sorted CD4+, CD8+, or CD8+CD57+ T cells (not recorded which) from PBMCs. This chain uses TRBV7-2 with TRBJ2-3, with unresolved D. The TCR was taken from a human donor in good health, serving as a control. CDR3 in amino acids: CASSAGRFTDTQYF. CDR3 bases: TGTGCCAGCTCTGCAGGCAGGTTCACAGATACGCAGTATTTT.